These 10 T cell receptor beta chains came from one sample sequenced in a study of OX40 agonist ivuxolimab in advanced cancers. Sequenced by immunoSEQ multiplex PCR; TCRdb stores in-frame clones only, minus some. This table has some 98,000 clones, approximately 93% appearing once. Sequenced here: CD4+ or CD8+ T cells sorted from blood, sampled in a trial of the OX40 agonist ivuxolimab. These TCRs come from an adult with an advanced solid tumor such as melanoma, head and neck, liver or kidney cancer.

The V and J genes are TRBV30 and TRBJ1-1; D gene unclear. This CDR3 is 11 amino acids long. The V end was cut by 8 bases, the J end by 3 bases, with 10 bases between. Germline V gives CDR1 GTSNPN, CDR2 SVGIG (reference sequence). CDR3 loop: CAREVYTEAFF. The DNA for the CDR3 is TGTGCCAGGGAAGTTTACACTGAAGCTTTCTTT. Combining the CDR3 with reference TRBV30 and TRBJ1-1 gives the whole variable domain SQTIHQWPATLVQPVGSPLSLECTVEGTSNPNLYWYRQAAGRGLQLLFYSVGIGQISSEVPQNLSASRPQDRQFILSSKKLLLSDSGFYLCAREVYTEAFFGQGTRLTVV.

The chain uses TRBV7-9 and TRBJ2-5, with 8 nucleotides matching TRBD2. Germline assignment: CDR1 SEHNR and CDR2 FQNEAQ (reference sequence). This CDR3 region has 15 residues. V gave up 6 bases and J gave up 3 bases; unmatched junction bases: 9. This CDR3 is CASSHRGGGEETQYF. The DNA for the CDR3 is TGTGCCAGCAGTCACCGGGGGGGAGGAGAAGAGACCCAGTACTTC.

Of note for this clone: This specimen includes other DNA sequences encoding the same CDR3. The chain links TRBV6-6 to TRBJ2-5; D is unresolved. The CDR3 is 12 residues long. Trimming shortened V by 0 bases and J by 5 bases, and 4 bases separated the two germline ends. Germline V lookup: CDR1 MNHNY, CDR2 SVGAGI (reference sequence). This CDR3 is CASSYSGETQYF. CDR3 sequence (DNA): TGTGCCAGCAGTTACTCGGGTGAGACCCAGTACTTC.

The chain is built from TRBV6-1 and TRBJ2-3; a weak D match, TRBD1 (5 bases). CDR3 length: 13 amino acids. The V gene lost 4 bases and the J gene lost 5 bases, with 10 bases spanning the gap. Looked up from germline, CDR1 is MNHNS and CDR2 is SASEGT. The CDR3 nucleotides read TGTGCCAGCAGTGGACAGTACGGAGATACGCAGTATTTT. It yields the protein CASSGQYGDTQYF.

The rearrangement links TRBV6-5 to TRBJ1-2; D not resolved. Trimming pared 6 bases from V and 8 bases from J, leaving 10 bases between. CDR1 and CDR2 from the germline V gene are MNHEY and SVGAGI. The CDR3 is 11 residues long. The CDR3 DNA sequence: TGTGCCAGCAGGGATAACGGGGGCTACACCTTC. This translates into CASRDNGGYTF.

Notes on this clone: The sample carries other DNA sequences with the same CDR3. The chain uses TRBV30 and TRBJ1-3, with a possible D match to TRBD1 (6 bases). Looked up from germline, CDR1 is GTSNPN and CDR2 is SVGIG (reference sequence). This CDR3 spans 14 amino acids. Trimming cost V 3 bases and J 1 base, with 10 bases left between them. CDR3 loop: CAWSTGSSGNTIYF. The CDR3 nucleotides are TGTGCCTGGAGCACAGGGTCTTCTGGAAACACCATATATTTT. Based on the CDR3 plus reference TRBV30 and TRBJ1-3, the full variable domain is SQTIHQWPATLVQPVGSPLSLECTVEGTSNPNLYWYRQAAGRGLQLLFYSVGIGQISSEVPQNLSASRPQDRQFILSSKKLLLSDSGFYLCAWSTGSSGNTIYFGEGSWLTVV.

Only a few counts were recorded for this clone. The chain links TRBV30 to TRBJ2-7; 7 bases line up with TRBD2. J was trimmed by 7 bases and V by 4 bases; bases with no gene match: 10. The CDR3 extends over 13 amino acids. Germline CDR1 and CDR2: GTSNPN and SVGIG (reference sequence). CDR3 coding DNA: TGTGCCTGGATGGGGAGGGGACCTGGTGAGCAGTACTTC. Its protein is CAWMGRGPGEQYF.

This chain connects TRBV5-1 to TRBJ1-1, with a tentative D call TRBD1 (6 bases). The germline V gene encodes CDR1 SGHRS and CDR2 YFSETQ. CDR3 length equals 15 residues. V was clipped by 4 bases and J by 1 base, with 14 bases between them. The CDR3 is CASSLWTEGNTEAFF. The CDR3 DNA follows: TGCGCCAGCAGCCTATGGACAGAGGGGAACACTGAAGCTTTCTTT.

The rearrangement joins TRBV5-1 to TRBJ2-1; TRBD2 agrees at 16 bases. The CDR3 runs to 18 residues. Per germline, CDR1 SGHRS and CDR2 YFSETQ. After removal of 4 bases from V and 6 bases from J, the junction contained 10 bases not matched to a gene. The chain's CDR3 is CASSPGLAGGPSINEQFF. CDR3 DNA: TGCGCCAGCAGCCCGGGACTAGCGGGGGGGCCTTCGATCAATGAGCAGTTCTTC.

The CDR3 DNA is TGTGCCTGGACTAGGAGGACAGGCGGGTACACTGAAGCTTTCTTT. It translates to CAWTRRTGGYTEAFF. The chain couples TRBV30 to TRBJ1-1; 7 bases align to TRBD1. CDR1 is GTSNPN, CDR2 SVGIG, per germline (reference sequence). The CDR3 totals 15 residues. Trimming took 4 bases from V and 3 from J; bases not matched to a gene: 11.